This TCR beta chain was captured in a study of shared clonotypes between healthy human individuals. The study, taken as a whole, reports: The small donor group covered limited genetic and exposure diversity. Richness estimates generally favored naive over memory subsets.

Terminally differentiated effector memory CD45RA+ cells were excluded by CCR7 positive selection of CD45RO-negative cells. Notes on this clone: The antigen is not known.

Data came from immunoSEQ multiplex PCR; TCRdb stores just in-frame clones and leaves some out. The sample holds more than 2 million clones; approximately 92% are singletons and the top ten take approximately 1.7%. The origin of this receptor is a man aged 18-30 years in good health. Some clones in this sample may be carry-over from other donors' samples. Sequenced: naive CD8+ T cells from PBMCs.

This CDR3 is CASSIDTGNTDTQYF. The CDR3 DNA is TGTGCCAGTAGTATAGATACTGGAAACACAGATACGCAGTATTTT. The chain employs TRBV19 and TRBJ2-3; no clear D. V dropped 0 bases and J dropped 2 bases, with 9 bases sitting between them. The CDR3 consists of 15 residues. CDR1 and CDR2 (germline): LNHDA, SQIVND (reference sequence).